This TCR beta chain is drawn from a study of tumor and adjacent non-tumor tissue in lung cancer. Study-level results: Tumor repertoires had a smaller top 100 clone share than normal lung. Compared with tumor, normal lung showed significantly lower TCR diversity.

The template was RNA from unsorted bulk tissue. Chemotherapy-naive patients with new lung cancer underwent thoracic surgery in China, August–late 2014. The library came from three nested PCR rounds adapted from ARM-PCR protocols. TCRdb reanalysed the multiplex PCR reads using MiXCR and keeps one entry per CDR3 protein. The data hold fewer than 85,000 distinct CDR3 sequences, with 60% to 80% observed a single time. Comment on this clonotype: Antigen specificity is unknown. It is likely a read error, because the conserved phenylalanine at the end of the CDR3 is missing.

The CDR3 consists of 18 residues. Trimming cost V 7 bases and J 3 bases; bases outside gene matches: 15. Germline V gives CDR1 LGHNA, CDR2 YNFKEQ. V and J are TRBV4-2 and TRBJ2-7; TRBD2 agrees at 13 bases. This TCR came from a woman aged 45-60 years with non-small cell lung cancer. Specimen: lung tumor tissue. The DNA of the CDR3 is TGTGCCAGCAATCAAGAAGGACTAGCGGGAGAAGACCGCTACGAGCAGTACATC. This translates into CASNQEGLAGEDRYEQYI.